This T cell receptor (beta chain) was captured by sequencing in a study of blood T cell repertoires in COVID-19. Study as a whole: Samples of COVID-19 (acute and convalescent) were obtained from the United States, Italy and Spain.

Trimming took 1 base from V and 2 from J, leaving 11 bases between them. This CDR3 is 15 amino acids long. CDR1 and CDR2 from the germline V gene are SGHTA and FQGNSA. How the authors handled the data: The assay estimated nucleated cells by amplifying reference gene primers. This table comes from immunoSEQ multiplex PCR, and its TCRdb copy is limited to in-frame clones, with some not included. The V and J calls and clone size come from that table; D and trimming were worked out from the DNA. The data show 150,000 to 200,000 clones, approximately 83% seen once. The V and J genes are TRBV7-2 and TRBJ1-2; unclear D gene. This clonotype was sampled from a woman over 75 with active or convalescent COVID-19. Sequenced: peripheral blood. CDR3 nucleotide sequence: TGTGCCAGCAGCTTAGGCAGCGGAGGGAACTATGGCTACACCTTC. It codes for CASSLGSGGNYGYTF.